This entry lists 28 T cell receptor beta chains sequenced from one sample in a study of cytomegalovirus exposure and HLA in healthy donors. PCR employed 60 Vbeta and 13 Jbeta primers. Repertoires were generated with immunoSEQ multiplex PCR, while TCRdb's copy carries only in-frame clones and drops some. This sample contains around 40,000 clones. The sequenced material came from PBMCs. All receptors come from a middle-aged man in good health and CMV-seropositive.

The gene calls are TRBV25-1 and TRBJ2-5, with 9 bases fitting TRBD2. CDR1 MGHDK and CDR2 SYGVNS come from the germline V gene. The V and J ends lost 4 bases and 7 bases, in that order; junction bases with no gene match: 10. CDR3 length: 15 residues. CDR3 protein: CASSASALAGRTQYF. The CDR3 DNA follows: TGTGCCAGCAGTGCCTCGGCGCTAGCGGGGAGGACCCAGTACTTC.

CDR3 DNA sequence: TGTGCCAGCAGCCGACAGGGCCTCTACAATGAGCAGTTCTTC. Encoded protein: CASSRQGLYNEQFF. This chain connects TRBV7-8 to TRBJ2-1; 7 bases agree with TRBD1. The CDR3 totals 14 residues. Germline V CDR1 and CDR2: SGHVS, FQNEAQ. The V gene end was trimmed by 5 bases and the J gene end by 3 bases; junction bases not matched to a gene: 4.

The chain couples TRBV18 to TRBJ1-4, with 9 bases aligning to TRBD1. The CDR3 consists of 14 residues. CDR1 and CDR2 (germline): KGHSH, LQKENI. The V segment lost 5 bases and the J segment 4 bases; nucleotides outside the gene matches: 2. In DNA form, the CDR3 reads TGTGCCAGCTCAGGACAGGGGAATAATGAAAAACTGTTTTTT. It codes for CASSGQGNNEKLFF.

This chain uses TRBV7-3 with TRBJ2-1; D may be TRBD2 (5 bases). There are 15 residues in the CDR3. Trimming pared 2 bases from V and 8 bases from J, leaving 16 bases between. Germline V gene lookup returns CDR1 SGHTA and CDR2 FQGTGA. In nucleotides, the CDR3 is TGTGCCAGCAGCTTATCAACGGGAACATCTCATGAGCAGTTCTTC. Its translation: CASSLSTGTSHEQFF. Looking up the rest from reference TRBV7-3 and TRBJ2-1 gives the full variable domain: GAGVSQTPSNKVTEKGKYVELRCDPISGHTALYWYRQSLGQGPEFLIYFQGTGAADDSGLPNDRFFAVRPEGSVSTLKIQRTERGDSAVYLCASSLSTGTSHEQFFGPGTRLTVL.

V and J are TRBV10-1 and TRBJ2-3; TRBD2 aligns across 7 bases. The germline V gene has CDR1 WNHNN and CDR2 SYGVQD (reference sequence). The junction had 12 bases not matched to a gene; V was cut back by 2 bases and J by 4 bases. This CDR3 comprises 17 residues. DNA of the CDR3: TGCGCCAGCAGTGAGGGGGATGGCGGGAGTCCCCCAGATACGCAGTATTTT. Its translation: CASSEGDGGSPPDTQYF.

This chain connects TRBV6-1 to TRBJ2-5, with TRBD2 matching 14 bases. The V gene's germline CDR1 is MNHNS and CDR2 SASEGT. V was pared by 3 bases and J by 1 base, with 7 bases of the junction left unmatched. The CDR3 length is 18 residues. CDR3 protein: CASSEGLAGDLSQETQYF. In nucleotides, the CDR3 is TGTGCCAGCAGTGAGGGACTAGCGGGAGATCTTTCCCAAGAGACCCAGTACTTC.

The CDR3 DNA is TGTGCCAGCAGTTTAAAGTACGGCGGAAGCTCCTACGAGCAGTACTTC. This sequence encodes CASSLKYGGSSYEQYF. This rearrangement joins TRBV27 to TRBJ2-7; D unresolved. This CDR3 spans 16 amino acids. CDR1 and CDR2 (germline): MNHEY, SMNVEV (reference sequence). V gave up 2 bases and J gave up 0 bases, with 14 bases separating them.

The chain recombines TRBV10-3 with TRBJ2-3; TRBD2 aligns across 12 bases. V lost 2 bases and J lost 5; bases outside the gene matches: 2. The CDR3 length is 15 residues. The V gene's germline CDR1 is ENHRY and CDR2 SYGVKD. The CDR3 is CAISEGLAGQDTQYF. The CDR3 DNA sequence: TGTGCCATCAGTGAGGGACTAGCGGGACAAGATACGCAGTATTTT.

The V call is TRBV29-1, the J call TRBJ1-4; unclear D gene. The V gene's germline CDR1 is SQVTM and CDR2 ANQGSEA. Trimming took off 4 bases at V and 1 base at J, with 13 bases between the two ends. There are 15 residues in the CDR3. The CDR3 DNA sequence: TGCAGCGTTGCCCCAGTTGCAGGAACTAATGAAAAACTGTTTTTT. Its translation is CSVAPVAGTNEKLFF.

The chain is built from TRBV19 and TRBJ2-3, with D possibly matching TRBD2 (5 bases). The length of the CDR3 is 14 residues. With 7 bases removed from V and 1 base from J, the gap between germline ends came to 12 bases. CDR1 LNHDA and CDR2 SQIVND come from the germline V gene (reference sequence). CDR3: CASKAGPGTDTQYF. In DNA, the CDR3 is TGTGCCAGTAAGGCGGGCCCTGGCACAGATACGCAGTATTTT.

The rearrangement joins TRBV30 to TRBJ2-3; 8 nucleotides agree with TRBD2. The J segment lost 13 bases and the V segment lost 0 bases, leaving 6 bases of the junction unmatched. CDR1 is GTSNPN and CDR2 is SVGIG in the germline V gene (reference sequence). There are 12 residues in the CDR3. CDR3 in DNA: TGTGCCTGGAGTGTAGGGTCGGGACTAGAGTATTTT. As protein: CAWSVGSGLEYF.

The V call is TRBV30, the J call TRBJ2-1; 10 bases fit TRBD2. CDR1 and CDR2 (germline): GTSNPN, SVGIG (reference sequence). The V segment lost 7 bases and the J segment 5 bases; nucleotides outside the gene matches: 5. CDR3 size: 13 residues. The CDR3 DNA reads TGTGCCTTTTGGACTAGCGGAAACAATGAGCAGTTCTTC. This translates into CAFWTSGNNEQFF.

This chain uses TRBV6-6 with TRBJ1-1, with D possibly being TRBD1 (5 bases). The CDR3 consists of 13 residues. Trimming removed 6 bases from V and 8 bases from J, with 16 bases in between. Germline CDR1 is MNHNY and CDR2 is SVGAGI (reference sequence). The CDR3 DNA sequence: TGTGCCAGCAGGTCAAGGTCGGGGGGGGAAGCTTTCTTT. This translates into CASRSRSGGEAFF.

The J gene is TRBJ2-7, the V gene TRBV6-5, with 7 bases fitting TRBD2. CDR1 is MNHEY, CDR2 SVGAGI, per germline. V shed 0 bases and J 4 bases; nucleotides not matched to a gene: 6. The CDR3 has 15 residues. CDR3 nucleotides: TGTGCCAGCAGTTACTCGGGGTCTAGCGGATACGAGCAGTACTTC. As protein: CASSYSGSSGYEQYF.

The chain uses TRBV6-5 and TRBJ1-1, with 8 bases matching TRBD1. Trimming removed 1 base from V and 1 base from J; junction bases left unmatched: 2. The CDR3 sequence is 15 residues long. Per the germline V gene, CDR1 is MNHEY and CDR2 is SVGAGI. CDR3: CASSYFGTGNTEAFF. In DNA form, the CDR3 reads TGTGCCAGCAGTTACTTCGGGACAGGGAACACTGAAGCTTTCTTT.

The V call is TRBV7-2, the J call TRBJ2-1, with TRBD2 identical over 10 bases. Trimming removed 5 bases from V and 5 bases from J; junction bases left unmatched: 6. CDR1 and CDR2 from the germline V gene are SGHTA and FQGNSA. This CDR3 is built from 15 residues. CDR3 DNA sequence: TGTGCCAGCAGCCCCCCGGGACTAGCGAACAATGAGCAGTTCTTC. The encoded protein is CASSPPGLANNEQFF.

The V and J genes are TRBV30 and TRBJ1-2, with D uncertain. From germline, CDR1 is GTSNPN and CDR2 SVGIG (reference sequence). The CDR3 has 11 residues. V shed 3 bases and J shed 8 bases, with 10 bases lying between them. CDR3 sequence (DNA): TGTGCCTGGAGCCGGGTAAGCGGCTACACCTTC. Protein sequence: CAWSRVSGYTF. Together with reference TRBV30 and TRBJ1-2, the CDR3 gives the full variable domain: SQTIHQWPATLVQPVGSPLSLECTVEGTSNPNLYWYRQAAGRGLQLLFYSVGIGQISSEVPQNLSASRPQDRQFILSSKKLLLSDSGFYLCAWSRVSGYTFGSGTRLTVV.

V and J are TRBV11-3 and TRBJ2-7; 7 bases align to TRBD2. The trim removed 4 bases at V and 1 base at J, leaving 10 bases unmatched. Germline V gene data show CDR1 as SGHNT and CDR2 as YENEEA. The CDR3 loop spans 16 amino acids. The CDR3 nucleotides are TGTGCCAGCAGCTCTAGACCGACTAGCTCTTCCTACGAGCAGTACTTC. This sequence encodes CASSSRPTSSSYEQYF.

This chain joins TRBV11-2 and TRBJ2-5; TRBD2 agrees at 7 bases. The end of the DNA is better explained by TRBJ2-7, so the J call may be wrong. CDR3 length: 14 amino acids. The germline V gene encodes CDR1 SGHAT and CDR2 FQNNGV. The CDR3 loop reads CASSLLAVAYEQYF. CDR3 in DNA: TGTGCCAGCAGCTTGCTAGCGGTCGCCTACGAGCAGTACTTC.

The rearrangement joins TRBV30 to TRBJ1-2, with 8 bases identical to TRBD1. V shed 4 bases, J shed 13 bases, and the junction held 14 bases outside the gene matches. In germline, CDR1 is GTSNPN, CDR2 SVGIG (reference sequence). The CDR3 runs 13 residues. CDR3 DNA sequence: TGTGCCTGGAACCCCGGGCAGGGGGCGACGGGCACCTTC. Translated: CAWNPGQGATGTF.

The CDR3 nucleotides read TGTGCCAGCAGTCCCTCGGACTTCTCGAACTATGAAAAACTGTTTTTT. Amino acids: CASSPSDFSNYEKLFF. The rearrangement links TRBV28 to TRBJ1-4; no definite D call. This CDR3 comprises 16 residues. V was cut by 5 bases and J by 6 bases, with 19 bases left in between. Germline-derived CDR1 and CDR2 are MDHEN and SYDVKM.

This rearrangement joins TRBV7-2 to TRBJ2-1; TRBD2 might be the D (5 bases). The V gene's germline CDR1 is SGHTA and CDR2 FQGNSA. The CDR3 loop spans 15 amino acids. Trimming pared 5 bases from V and 4 bases from J, leaving 15 bases between. The CDR3 is CASSPSGGPYNEQFF. Here the CDR3 DNA reads TGTGCCAGCAGCCCCTCGGGCGGGCCTTACAATGAGCAGTTCTTC.

The chain employs TRBV5-4 and TRBJ2-3; 12 positions match TRBD2. Trimming took 4 bases from V and 3 from J; bases not matched to a gene: 6. CDR1 is SGHNT, CDR2 YYREEE, per germline (reference sequence). The CDR3 is 16 amino acids. The CDR3 region has the DNA TGTGCCAGCAGCCCGCTAGCGGGAGGGCCAACAGATACGCAGTATTTT. The encoded protein is CASSPLAGGPTDTQYF.

This sequence joins TRBV2 and TRBJ2-1; 7 bases are shared with TRBD2. CDR1 and CDR2 from the germline V gene are SNHLY and FYNNEI. The CDR3 covers 11 residues. V shed 2 bases and J 15 bases; nucleotides not matched to a gene: 4. CDR3 region: CASSELAVAFF. The CDR3 DNA is TGTGCCAGCAGTGAACTAGCGGTAGCGTTCTTC. The full variable domain, with the rest looked up from reference TRBV2 and TRBJ2-1, is EPEVTQTPSHQVTQMGQEVILRCVPISNHLYFYWYRQILGQKVEFLVSFYNNEISEKSEIFDDQFSVERPDGSNFTLKIRSTKLEDSAMYFCASSELAVAFFGPGTRLTVL.

The chain carries TRBV6-6 and TRBJ2-7; TRBD2 matches at 9 bases. CDR3 length: 15 amino acids. Per the germline V gene, CDR1 is MNHNY and CDR2 is SVGAGI (reference sequence). V dropped 5 bases and J dropped 5; count of bases not matched to a gene: 10. CDR3 loop: CASSGQRAGGDEQYF. The DNA of the CDR3 is TGTGCCAGCAGTGGCCAGCGGGCGGGAGGGGACGAGCAGTACTTC.

This chain links TRBV7-8 with TRBJ2-3; TRBD1 might be the D (6 bases). V was cut by 1 base and J by 5 bases, with 10 bases left in between. The CDR3 is 14 residues long. Germline-derived CDR1 and CDR2 are SGHVS and FQNEAQ. CDR3 protein: CASSLDRVRDTQYF. The CDR3 DNA is TGTGCCAGCAGCTTAGACAGGGTTCGAGATACGCAGTATTTT. Filled out from reference TRBV7-8 and TRBJ2-3, the complete variable domain reads GAGVSQSPRYKVAKRGQDVALRCDPISGHVSLFWYQQALGQGPEFLTYFQNEAQLDKSGLPSDRFFAERPEGSVSTLKIQRTQQEDSAVYLCASSLDRVRDTQYFGPGTRLTVL.

This CDR3 is CASSPRTGGHEKLFF. In nucleotides, the CDR3 is TGTGCCAGCAGCCCCCGAACAGGGGGCCATGAAAAACTGTTTTTT. V usage is TRBV13 and J usage is TRBJ1-4, with 9 bases that match TRBD1. The length of the CDR3 is 15 residues. CDR1 and CDR2 from the germline V gene are PRHDT and FYEKMQ (reference sequence). Trimming cost V 5 bases and J 6 bases; bases outside gene matches: 7.

This chain links TRBV10-3 with TRBJ1-5; TRBD1 might be the D (5 bases). The CDR3 has 14 residues. Germline V CDR1 and CDR2: ENHRY, SYGVKD. The V and J ends lost 6 bases and 7 bases respectively, with 16 bases between them. This chain's CDR3 is CAIRGGAGGQPQHF. CDR3 DNA sequence: TGTGCCATCAGGGGAGGGGCAGGAGGACAGCCCCAGCATTTT.